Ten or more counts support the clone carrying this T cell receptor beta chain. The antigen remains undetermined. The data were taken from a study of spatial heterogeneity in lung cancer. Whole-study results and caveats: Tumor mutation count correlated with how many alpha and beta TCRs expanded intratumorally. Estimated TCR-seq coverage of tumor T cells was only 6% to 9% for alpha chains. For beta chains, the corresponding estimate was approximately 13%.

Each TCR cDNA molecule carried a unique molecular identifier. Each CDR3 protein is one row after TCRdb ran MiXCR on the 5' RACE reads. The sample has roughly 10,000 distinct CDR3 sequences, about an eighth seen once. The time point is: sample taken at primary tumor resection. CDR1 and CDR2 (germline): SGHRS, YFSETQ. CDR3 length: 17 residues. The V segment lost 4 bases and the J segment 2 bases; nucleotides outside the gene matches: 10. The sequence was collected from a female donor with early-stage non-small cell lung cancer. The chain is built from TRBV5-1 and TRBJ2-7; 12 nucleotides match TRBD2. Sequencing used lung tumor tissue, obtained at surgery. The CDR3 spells CASSGSSSGRVPYEQYF. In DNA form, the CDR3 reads TGCGCCAGCAGCGGTAGCTCTAGCGGGAGGGTCCCCTACGAGCAGTACTTC.